This T cell receptor (beta chain) was sequenced during a study of control samples from healthy donors and cancer patients (dated by TCRdb to 2018 to 2021). The method was the immunoSEQ multiplex PCR assay. TCRdb limited this immuneACCESS table to in-frame rearrangements with V and J called. A share of clones is missing; checked studies link under half to unresolved V genes, and the rest is unexplained. Recorded for this sample are 150,000 or so clones; more than 85% of them occurred a single time. Approximately 5.7% of the sample rests with the top ten. Looking up the germline V gene yields CDR1 KGHSH and CDR2 LQKENI. Reading from cysteine to phenylalanine, the CDR3 counts 14 amino acids. Left in the record is the CDR3 DNA by itself, 42 bases read in frame from the first base. V was cut back by 1 base and J by 1 base, leaving a gap of 7 bases between them. To note about this clone: Its antigen remains undetermined. It has no much larger one-base neighbor in the sample; base qualities were not kept.

The chain links TRBV18 with TRBJ1-1; the D gene assignment is ambiguous. Material for sequencing was blood. This clonotype was sampled from a man younger than 30 in good health. The CDR3 corresponds to CASSPQGSNTEAFF. The sequenced DNA: TGTGCCAGCTCACCACAGGGATCGAACACTGAAGCTTTCTTT.